This T cell receptor beta chain was identified in a study of glioma-infiltrating T cells after dendritic cell vaccination. Regarding the study as a whole: Estimated pretreatment TIL content predicted outcome after dendritic cell vaccination. No direct clonality-survival link was found; a diverse polyclonal response may matter.

There are 13 residues in the CDR3. V was shortened by 6 bases and J by 4 bases, with 12 bases between the two germline ends. Germline V CDR1 and CDR2: MDHEN, SYDVKM. The sample holds a few counts of this clone. Its specificity is unknown. No glioblastoma patient carried an isocitrate dehydrogenase mutation. Amplification used 60 V beta primers and 13 J beta primers. The assay was immunoSEQ multiplex PCR, and TCRdb's table has in-frame clones only and misses some. Found here are tens of thousands of clones, about nine tenths of them singletons; the top ten hold 15% to 17%. The V call is TRBV28, the J call TRBJ1-1; weak D call: TRBD1 (5 bases). This specimen consisted of blood, obtained before dendritic cell vaccination. The receptor was derived from a human donor with glioblastoma. The CDR3 DNA reads as TGTGCCAGCAGCCGCGACAGACCCACTGAAGCTTTCTTT. Its translation is CASSRDRPTEAFF.